This T cell receptor (beta chain) was captured in a study of blood T cell repertoires in COVID-19. Across the whole study: Samples of COVID-19 (acute and convalescent) were obtained from the United States, Italy and Spain. T cells, B-cell-depleted T cells, or PBMCs provided the cDNA or gDNA that served as material.

Trimming shortened V by 1 base and J by 1 base, and 13 bases separated the two germline ends. Germline V gene sequence: CDR1 LNHNV, CDR2 YYDKDF (reference sequence). This CDR3 has 16 residues. Original processing methods: Estimates of nucleated cell counts were drawn from the amplification of reference gene primers. Only in-frame clones appear in the TCRdb table, and some are missing; sequencing was by immunoSEQ multiplex PCR. V and J calls and clone size come straight from that table; D and trimming were deduced from the DNA. The sample has approximately 190,000 clones; about 88% are singletons. Sequenced: peripheral blood. The TCR sequence derives from a man aged 30-40 years with active or convalescent COVID-19. The chain combines TRBV15 with TRBJ1-1; TRBD1 is a possible D gene (6 bases). The CDR3 coding sequence is TGTGCCACCAGCAGAGTCAAGGCGGGGGCGAACACTGAAGCTTTCTTT. It yields the protein CATSRVKAGANTEAFF.